Sequencing of this T cell receptor (beta chain) was carried out in a study of blood T cells in healthy people across ages. Study results and limitations: The study found more naive CD4+ cells and higher diversity in long-lived than aged donors. Researchers judged that diversity estimates from one million T cells fell short of true values.

This clonotype has only a few counts. No antigen is known for it. V was trimmed by 6 bases and J by 6 bases, leaving 18 bases between them. Germline CDR1 LNHNV, CDR2 YYDKDF (reference sequence). The CDR3 is 14 residues long. Each donor supplied around 9.9 milliliters of peripheral blood. A second PCR of about 7 to 11 cycles used a sample-barcoded 5' primer and a J-beta primer mix. A template-switch adaptor with 12 random nucleotides tagged each cDNA molecule. From the 5' RACE reads, TCRdb called clonotypes with MiXCR, one entry per CDR3 protein. The table records about 800,000 distinct CDR3 sequences, 46% of them present only once.

The chain recombines TRBV15 with TRBJ2-7; D tentatively reads TRBD1 or TRBD2 (6 bases each). The receptor's source is an elderly man in good health. Sample: blood. The CDR3 protein is CATRLGGNLGEQYF. CDR3 coding DNA: TGTGCCACCAGGCTGGGGGGCAATCTTGGCGAGCAGTACTTC.